Below, 30 T cell receptor beta chains from the same sample are listed, as sequenced in a study of T cell responses to AZD1222 COVID-19 vaccine. TCRdb keeps only in-frame clones here, not all; method: immunoSEQ multiplex PCR. The data show approximately 140,000 clones, with over 85% seen just once and 1% to 1.3% held by the top ten. The starting material was peripheral blood, obtained 28 days after the second AZD1222 dose. Receptor source: an adult who received the AZD1222 COVID-19 vaccine.

The chain is built from TRBV5-1 and TRBJ1-1, with a weak D call TRBD1 (5 bases). Germline values: CDR1 SGHRS, CDR2 YFSETQ. With 6 bases removed from V and 1 base from J, the gap between germline ends came to 10 bases. The CDR3 is made up of 13 amino acids. DNA of the CDR3: TGCGCCAGCATGGCAGGGCCGAACACTGAAGCTTTCTTT. Encoded protein: CASMAGPNTEAFF.

The chain has TRBV5-5 and TRBJ2-1; no definite D call. Germline V lookup: CDR1 SGHKS, CDR2 YYEKEE (reference sequence). V lost 0 bases to trimming and J lost 0 bases, with 7 bases between them. The CDR3 length is 15 residues. Here the CDR3 reads CASSLAASSYNEQFF. The CDR3 DNA sequence: TGTGCCAGCAGCTTGGCGGCTAGCTCCTACAATGAGCAGTTCTTC.

The chain has TRBV28 and TRBJ1-1; D is uncertain. V lost 6 bases and J lost 4, with 9 bases in between. The CDR3 extends over 12 amino acids. Germline V gene data show CDR1 as MDHEN and CDR2 as SYDVKM. CDR3 in DNA: TGTGCCAGCAGAAGGACCAGCACTGAAGCTTTCTTT. It translates to CASRRTSTEAFF. Filled out from reference TRBV28 and TRBJ1-1, the complete variable domain reads DVKVTQSSRYLVKRTGEKVFLECVQDMDHENMFWYRQDPGLGLRLIYFSYDVKMKEKGDIPEGYSVSREKKERFSLILESASTNQTSMYLCASRRTSTEAFFGQGTRLTVV.

V gene TRBV29-1 combines with J gene TRBJ2-7; 13 nucleotides match TRBD2. With 4 bases clipped from V and 6 bases from J, the junction kept 3 bases outside the gene matches. The CDR3 has 13 residues. CDR1 and CDR2 from the germline V gene are SQVTM and ANQGSEA. The CDR3 DNA reads as TGCAGCGTTGTAAGGACTAGCGGGAGCGAGCAGTACTTC. It yields the protein CSVVRTSGSEQYF.

The chain uses TRBV7-3 and TRBJ1-2; a possible D gene is TRBD1 (5 bases). V shed 5 bases and J shed 5 bases, with 12 bases lying between them. The CDR3 sequence is 13 residues long. In germline, CDR1 is SGHTA, CDR2 FQGTGA. CDR3 residues: CASSRSREYGYTF. The CDR3 DNA is TGTGCCAGCAGCCGATCCAGGGAGTATGGCTACACCTTC.

The J gene is TRBJ1-6, the V gene TRBV5-6; 8 bases are shared with TRBD1. The germline gives CDR1 SGHDT, CDR2 YYEEEE. Trimming removed 0 bases from V and 7 bases from J; junction bases left unmatched: 3. The CDR3 contains 15 residues. CDR3 nucleotide sequence: TGTGCCAGCAGCTTGGTGGACAGGGAAAATTCACCCCTCCACTTT. The encoded protein is CASSLVDRENSPLHF.

The chain is built from TRBV6-4 and TRBJ2-3; 10 bases match TRBD2. The V segment lost 2 bases and the J segment 1 base; nucleotides outside the gene matches: 0. Germline V gene sequence: CDR1 MRHNA, CDR2 SNTAGT. This CDR3 has 15 amino acids. The CDR3 nucleotides read TGTGCCAGCAGTGACGGGACTAGCGGCACAGATACGCAGTATTTT. Its translation: CASSDGTSGTDTQYF.

The chain employs TRBV19 and TRBJ1-5; D perhaps matches TRBD1 (5 bases). The length of the CDR3 is 15 residues. CDR1 LNHDA and CDR2 SQIVND come from the germline V gene (reference sequence). The germline V and J ends were trimmed by 5 bases and 2 bases, with 13 bases remaining between them. The CDR3, as DNA: TGTGCCAGTAGTTCTCGGGGCGAGGGCAATCAGCCCCAGCATTTT. This codes for CASSSRGEGNQPQHF.

The chain combines TRBV29-1 with TRBJ2-7, with D perhaps TRBD1 or TRBD2 (6 bases each). Germline CDR1 and CDR2: SQVTM and ANQGSEA. The CDR3 is made up of 15 amino acids. Trimming took off 7 bases at V and 0 bases at J, with 19 bases between the two ends. CDR3 residues: CSARGLSVDSYEQYF. For the CDR3, the DNA is TGCAGCGCCCGGGGGCTTAGCGTAGACTCCTACGAGCAGTACTTC.

The count of this clone is one. The gene calls are TRBV7-8 and TRBJ1-5; D may be TRBD1 (5 bases). CDR1 is SGHVS and CDR2 is FQNEAQ in the germline V gene. The CDR3 sequence is 15 residues long. Trimming removed 8 bases from V and 2 bases from J, with 16 bases in between. CDR3: CASSRDGGRNQPQHF. The DNA for the CDR3 is TGTGCCAGCTCCAGGGACGGGGGACGCAATCAGCCCCAGCATTTT. Full variable domain (outside the CDR3, taken from reference TRBV7-8 and TRBJ1-5): GAGVSQSPRYKVAKRGQDVALRCDPISGHVSLFWYQQALGQGPEFLTYFQNEAQLDKSGLPSDRFFAERPEGSVSTLKIQRTQQEDSAVYLCASSRDGGRNQPQHFGDGTRLSIL.

The chain links TRBV27 to TRBJ1-1, with D hard to call. This CDR3 is 16 amino acids long. Trimming pared 3 bases from V and 0 bases from J, leaving 14 bases between. Germline CDR1 and CDR2: MNHEY and SMNVEV (reference sequence). In DNA form, the CDR3 reads TGTGCCAGCAGTTTGATAAAGCCTCTACTGAACACTGAAGCTTTCTTT. Translation gives CASSLIKPLLNTEAFF.

The chain links TRBV10-3 to TRBJ1-2; D is possibly TRBD1 (5 bases). The CDR3 covers 13 residues. Germline V lookup: CDR1 ENHRY, CDR2 SYGVKD. The germline V and J ends were trimmed by 6 bases and 4 bases, with 12 bases remaining between them. Here the CDR3 reads CAISLGEGYGYTF. DNA for the CDR3: TGTGCCATCAGCTTAGGGGAGGGCTATGGCTACACCTTC.

This chain joins TRBV10-3 and TRBJ2-1, with 14 bases that match TRBD2. The junction had 19 bases not matched to a gene; V was cut back by 6 bases and J by 6 bases. This CDR3 is 20 amino acids long. Germline V gives CDR1 ENHRY, CDR2 SYGVKD. This chain's CDR3 is CAISGGGRLAGGLGANEQFF. The CDR3 DNA is TGTGCCATCAGCGGAGGAGGGAGACTAGCGGGAGGGCTGGGGGCCAATGAGCAGTTCTTC.

The CDR3 DNA follows: TGTGCTAGCGCTTGGGATGGGACAGGGAGCGCAGATACGCAGTATTTT. Its translation is CASAWDGTGSADTQYF. The J gene is TRBJ2-3, the V gene TRBV12-5; TRBD1 matches 9 bases. The junction had 14 bases not matched to a gene; V was cut back by 9 bases and J by 4 bases. The CDR3 is 16 amino acids. Looked up from germline, CDR1 is LGHNT and CDR2 is FRNRAP.

This rearrangement joins TRBV5-1 to TRBJ2-4, with D possibly matching TRBD1 (5 bases). The ends were cut back, 0 bases at V and 2 bases at J, with 12 bases in the middle. Germline lookup yields CDR1 SGHRS and CDR2 YFSETQ. The CDR3 loop spans 16 amino acids. The chain's CDR3 is CASSLVAGPTKNIQYF. For the CDR3, the DNA is TGCGCCAGCAGCTTGGTGGCAGGGCCGACCAAAAACATTCAGTACTTC. The full variable domain, in which reference TRBV5-1 and TRBJ2-4 provide the parts outside the CDR3, is KAGVTQTPRYLIKTRGQQVTLSCSPISGHRSVSWYQQTPGQGLQFLFEYFSETQRNKGNFPGRFSGRQFSNSRSEMNVSTLELGDSALYLCASSLVAGPTKNIQYFGAGTRLSVL.

V gene TRBV18 combines with J gene TRBJ2-7; unclear D gene. Trimming stripped 0 bases from V and 2 bases from J, with 8 bases between. The germline V gene has CDR1 KGHSH and CDR2 LQKENI. The CDR3 covers 14 residues. Here the CDR3 reads CASSPPGRAYEQYF. The DNA for the CDR3 is TGTGCCAGCTCACCACCGGGTCGTGCCTACGAGCAGTACTTC. The full variable domain, rest sourced from reference TRBV18 and TRBJ2-7, is NAGVMQNPRHLVRRRGQEARLRCSPMKGHSHVYWYRQLPEEGLKFMVYLQKENIIDESGMPKERFSAEFPKEGPSILRIQQVVRGDSAAYFCASSPPGRAYEQYFGPGTRLTVT.

The chain carries TRBV5-5 and TRBJ1-3, with D unclear. CDR1 is SGHKS, CDR2 YYEKEE, per germline (reference sequence). Trimming removed 4 bases from V and 4 bases from J, with 12 bases in between. The CDR3 totals 14 residues. The chain's CDR3 is CASSPGDFGNTIYF. As DNA, the CDR3 is TGTGCCAGCAGCCCTGGGGATTTCGGAAACACCATATATTTT.

This chain uses TRBV11-3 with TRBJ2-1, with no clear D. The length of the CDR3 is 13 residues. The V and J ends lost 0 bases and 4 bases respectively, with 4 bases between them. CDR1 SGHNT and CDR2 YENEEA come from the germline V gene. The CDR3 sequence is CASSLEQYNEQFF. The CDR3 region has the DNA TGTGCCAGCAGCTTAGAACAGTACAATGAGCAGTTCTTC.

V usage is TRBV13 and J usage is TRBJ2-7; 8 bases agree with TRBD2. Trimming took 5 bases from V and 4 from J; bases not matched to a gene: 4. Germline V lookup: CDR1 PRHDT, CDR2 FYEKMQ (reference sequence). There are 13 residues in the CDR3. CDR3 region: CASSEGLGYEQYF. The CDR3 bases are TGTGCCAGCAGCGAGGGACTAGGGTACGAGCAGTACTTC.

The rearrangement joins TRBV10-3 to TRBJ1-2; possibly TRBD1 for D (6 bases). The germline V gene encodes CDR1 ENHRY and CDR2 SYGVKD. Trimming pared 3 bases from V and 3 bases from J, leaving 14 bases between. This CDR3 is 15 amino acids long. CDR3 loop: CAISEGRQAHYGYTF. CDR3 DNA: TGTGCCATCAGTGAAGGGAGACAGGCACACTATGGCTACACCTTC.

This chain links TRBV6-2 or TRBV6-3 with TRBJ2-7; TRBD1 aligns across 7 bases. The V gene end was trimmed by 0 bases and the J gene end by 3 bases; junction bases not matched to a gene: 2. CDR3 length: 14 residues. In germline, CDR1 is MNHEY, CDR2 SVGEGT. In nucleotides, the CDR3 is TGTGCCAGCAGTTACTCGAGACAGGGCTACGAGCAGTACTTC. It codes for CASSYSRQGYEQYF.

This chain uses TRBV28 with TRBJ2-1; D uncertain. This CDR3 has 12 amino acids. Looked up from germline, CDR1 is MDHEN and CDR2 is SYDVKM. The ends were cut back, 4 bases at V and 3 bases at J, with 4 bases in the middle. The CDR3 reads CASSWIYNEQFF. In DNA form, the CDR3 reads TGTGCCAGCAGTTGGATCTACAATGAGCAGTTCTTC.

This chain connects TRBV6-2 or TRBV6-3 to TRBJ2-5; D gene unclear. CDR1 is MNHEY, CDR2 SVGEGT, per germline. V was clipped by 3 bases and J by 2 bases, with 7 bases between them. This CDR3 contains 13 residues. The CDR3 is CASSYAAQETQYF. As DNA, the CDR3 is TGTGCCAGCAGTTATGCCGCGCAAGAGACCCAGTACTTC.

The chain recombines TRBV7-2 with TRBJ2-2, with D possibly matching TRBD1 (5 bases). V was pared by 3 bases and J by 5 bases, with 10 bases between. This CDR3 spans 14 amino acids. From germline, CDR1 is SGHTA and CDR2 FQGNSA. The DNA of the CDR3 is TGTGCCAGCAGCTTCAGGGAAGGTACCGGGGAGCTGTTTTTT. Residues: CASSFREGTGELFF.

The chain has TRBV13 and TRBJ2-3, with TRBD2 matching 10 bases. Germline assignment: CDR1 PRHDT and CDR2 FYEKMQ (reference sequence). The CDR3 consists of 14 residues. The V and J ends lost 5 bases and 4 bases, in that order; junction bases with no gene match: 3. The CDR3 DNA reads TGTGCCAGCAGCCAGGGACTAGCGTCAGATACGCAGTATTTT. Translated, it gives CASSQGLASDTQYF.

The V gene is TRBV5-5, the J gene TRBJ1-1; the D gene is possibly TRBD1 (6 bases). Trimming removed 4 bases from V and 2 bases from J, with 15 bases in between. Germline CDR1 and CDR2: SGHKS and YYEKEE (reference sequence). This CDR3 is built from 15 residues. CDR3 bases: TGTGCCAGCAGCAATACATTACAGGGTAACACTGAAGCTTTCTTT. It translates to CASSNTLQGNTEAFF. The full variable domain, with the rest looked up from reference TRBV5-5 and TRBJ1-1, is DAGVTQSPTHLIKTRGQQVTLRCSPISGHKSVSWYQQVLGQGPQFIFQYYEKEERGRGNFPDRFSARQFPNYSSELNVNALLLGDSALYLCASSNTLQGNTEAFFGQGTRLTVV.

This clone was detected only a few times. J is TRBJ1-4 and V is TRBV7-8; D is perhaps TRBD1 (6 bases). V was pared by 10 bases and J by 8 bases, with 17 bases between. The CDR3 spans 13 residues. Looked up from germline, CDR1 is SGHVS and CDR2 is FQNEAQ. CDR3 nucleotide sequence: TGTGCCACCCGAGACGTTCAGGGGGAAAAACTGTTTTTT. It translates to CATRDVQGEKLFF.

The chain employs TRBV5-1 and TRBJ1-3; D perhaps matches TRBD1 (6 bases). The CDR3 extends over 15 amino acids. Germline CDR1 SGHRS, CDR2 YFSETQ. Trimming pared 1 base from V and 3 bases from J, leaving 11 bases between. The CDR3 reads CASSLQGGRGNTIYF. CDR3 nucleotides: TGCGCCAGCAGCTTGCAAGGGGGACGTGGAAACACCATATATTTT.

The chain couples TRBV15 to TRBJ1-6; no reliable D call. Trimming shortened V by 0 bases and J by 6 bases, and 0 bases separated the two germline ends. Germline lookup yields CDR1 LNHNV and CDR2 YYDKDF (reference sequence). The CDR3 totals 12 residues. In DNA, the CDR3 is TGTGCCACCAGCAGAGATAATTCACCCCTCCACTTT. This translates into CATSRDNSPLHF.

V and J are TRBV30 and TRBJ2-1; D is perhaps TRBD1 or TRBD2 (6 bases each). V lost 0 bases, J lost 7 bases, and 16 bases lay in between. Germline assignment: CDR1 GTSNPN and CDR2 SVGIG (reference sequence). This CDR3 region has 15 residues. CDR3 nucleotide sequence: TGTGCCTGGAGTGTAACAGGGAGGTTGTGGAATGAGCAGTTCTTC. Encoded protein: CAWSVTGRLWNEQFF.